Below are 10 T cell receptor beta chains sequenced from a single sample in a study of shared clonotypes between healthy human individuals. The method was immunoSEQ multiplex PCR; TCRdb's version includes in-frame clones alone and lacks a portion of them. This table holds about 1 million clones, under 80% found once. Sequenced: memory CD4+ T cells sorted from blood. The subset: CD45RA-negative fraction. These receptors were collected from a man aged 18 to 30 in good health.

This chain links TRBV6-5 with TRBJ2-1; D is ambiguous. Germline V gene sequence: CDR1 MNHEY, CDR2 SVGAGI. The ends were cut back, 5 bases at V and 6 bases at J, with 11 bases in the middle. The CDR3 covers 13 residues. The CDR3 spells CASSRGRPNEQFF. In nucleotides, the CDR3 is TGTGCCAGCAGTCGAGGACGACCCAATGAGCAGTTCTTC.

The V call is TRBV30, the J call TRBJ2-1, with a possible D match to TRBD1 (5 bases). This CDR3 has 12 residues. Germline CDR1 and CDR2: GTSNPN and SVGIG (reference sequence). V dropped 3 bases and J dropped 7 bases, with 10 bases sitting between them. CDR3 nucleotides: TGTGCCTGGAGCCCCAGGGTTAATGAGCAGTTCTTC. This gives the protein CAWSPRVNEQFF.

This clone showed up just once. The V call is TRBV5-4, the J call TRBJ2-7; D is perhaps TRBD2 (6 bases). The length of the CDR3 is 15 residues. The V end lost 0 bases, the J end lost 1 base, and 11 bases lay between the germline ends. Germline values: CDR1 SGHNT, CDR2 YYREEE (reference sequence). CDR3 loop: CASSLGGEASYEQYF. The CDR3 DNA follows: TGTGCCAGCAGCTTGGGCGGGGAGGCTTCCTACGAGCAGTACTTC.

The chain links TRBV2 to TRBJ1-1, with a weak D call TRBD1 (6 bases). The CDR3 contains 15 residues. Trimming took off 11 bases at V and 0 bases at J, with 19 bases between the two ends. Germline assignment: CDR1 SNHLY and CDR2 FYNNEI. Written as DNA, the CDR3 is TGTGCCGGAAGCCTTTATGGGGGCATGAACACTGAAGCTTTCTTT. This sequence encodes CAGSLYGGMNTEAFF. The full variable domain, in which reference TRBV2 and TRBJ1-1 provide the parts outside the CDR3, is EPEVTQTPSHQVTQMGQEVILRCVPISNHLYFYWYRQILGQKVEFLVSFYNNEISEKSEIFDDQFSVERPDGSNFTLKIRSTKLEDSAMYFCAGSLYGGMNTEAFFGQGTRLTVV.

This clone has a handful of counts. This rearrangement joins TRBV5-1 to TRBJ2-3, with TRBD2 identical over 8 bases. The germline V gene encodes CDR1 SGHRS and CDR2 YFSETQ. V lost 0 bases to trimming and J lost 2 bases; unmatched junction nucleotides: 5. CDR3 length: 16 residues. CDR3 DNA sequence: TGCGCCAGCAGCTTGGCCACTAGCGGAAACACAGATACGCAGTATTTT. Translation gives CASSLATSGNTDTQYF.

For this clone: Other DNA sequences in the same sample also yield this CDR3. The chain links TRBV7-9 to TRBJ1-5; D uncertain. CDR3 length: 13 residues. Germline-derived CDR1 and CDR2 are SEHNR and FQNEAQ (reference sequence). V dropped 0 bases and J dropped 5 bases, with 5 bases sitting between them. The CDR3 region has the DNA TGTGCCAGCAGCTTAGCTGTGGATCAGCCCCAGCATTTT. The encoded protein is CASSLAVDQPQHF.

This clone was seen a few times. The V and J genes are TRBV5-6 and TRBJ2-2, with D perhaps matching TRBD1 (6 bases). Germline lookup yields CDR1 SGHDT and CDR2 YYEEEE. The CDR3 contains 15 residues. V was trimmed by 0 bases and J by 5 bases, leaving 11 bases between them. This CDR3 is CASSLETGKTGELFF. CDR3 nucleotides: TGTGCCAGCAGCTTGGAGACAGGAAAGACCGGGGAGCTGTTTTTT.

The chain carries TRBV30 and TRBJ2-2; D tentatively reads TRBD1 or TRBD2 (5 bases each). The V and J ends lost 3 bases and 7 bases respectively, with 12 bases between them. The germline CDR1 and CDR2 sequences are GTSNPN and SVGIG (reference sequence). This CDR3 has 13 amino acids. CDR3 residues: CAWRKLGVGELFF. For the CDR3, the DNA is TGTGCCTGGAGAAAACTAGGGGTCGGGGAGCTGTTTTTT.

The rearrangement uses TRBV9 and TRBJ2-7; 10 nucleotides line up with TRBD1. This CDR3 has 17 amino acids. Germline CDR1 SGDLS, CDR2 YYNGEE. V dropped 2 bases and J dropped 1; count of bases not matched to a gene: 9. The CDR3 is CASSVRPLGQGSYEQYF. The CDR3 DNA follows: TGTGCCAGCAGCGTTCGCCCTTTGGGACAGGGGTCCTACGAGCAGTACTTC.

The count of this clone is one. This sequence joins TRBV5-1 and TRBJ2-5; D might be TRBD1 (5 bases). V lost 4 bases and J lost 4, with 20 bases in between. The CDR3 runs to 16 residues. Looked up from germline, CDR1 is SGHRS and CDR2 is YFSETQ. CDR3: CASSKHFGQGVETQYF. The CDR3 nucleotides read TGCGCCAGCAGCAAGCACTTCGGACAAGGGGTAGAGACCCAGTACTTC.